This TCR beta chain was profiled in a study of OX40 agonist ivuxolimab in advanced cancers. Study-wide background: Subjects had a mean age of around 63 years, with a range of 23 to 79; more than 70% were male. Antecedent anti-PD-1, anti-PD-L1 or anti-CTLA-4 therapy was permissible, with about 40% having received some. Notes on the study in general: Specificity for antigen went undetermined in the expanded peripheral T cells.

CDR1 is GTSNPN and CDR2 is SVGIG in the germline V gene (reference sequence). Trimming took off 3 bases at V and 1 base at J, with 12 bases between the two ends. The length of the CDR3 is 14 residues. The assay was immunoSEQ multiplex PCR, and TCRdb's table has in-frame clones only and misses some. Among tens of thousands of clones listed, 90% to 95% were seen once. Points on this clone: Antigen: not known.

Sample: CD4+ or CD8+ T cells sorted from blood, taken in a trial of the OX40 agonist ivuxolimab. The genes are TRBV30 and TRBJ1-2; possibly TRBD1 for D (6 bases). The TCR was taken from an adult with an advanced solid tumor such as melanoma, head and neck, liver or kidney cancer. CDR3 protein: CAWRSKGDNYGYTF. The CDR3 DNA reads TGTGCCTGGAGGTCTAAGGGGGATAACTATGGCTACACCTTC.